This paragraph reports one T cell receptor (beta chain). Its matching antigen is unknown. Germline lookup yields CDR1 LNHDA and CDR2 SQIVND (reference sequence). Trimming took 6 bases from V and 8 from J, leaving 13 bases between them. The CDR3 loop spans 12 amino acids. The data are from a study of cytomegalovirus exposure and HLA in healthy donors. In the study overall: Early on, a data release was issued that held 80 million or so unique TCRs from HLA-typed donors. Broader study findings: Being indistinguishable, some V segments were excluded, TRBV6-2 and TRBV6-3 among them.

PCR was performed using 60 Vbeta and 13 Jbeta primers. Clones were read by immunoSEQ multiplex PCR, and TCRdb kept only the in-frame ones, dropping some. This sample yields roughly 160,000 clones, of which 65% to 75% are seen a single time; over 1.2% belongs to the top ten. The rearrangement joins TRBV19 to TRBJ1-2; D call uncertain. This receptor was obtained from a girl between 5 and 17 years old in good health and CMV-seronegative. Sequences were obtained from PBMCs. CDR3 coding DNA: TGTGCCAGTAGGCCGGGGAACGGGGGCTACACCTTC. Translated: CASRPGNGGYTF. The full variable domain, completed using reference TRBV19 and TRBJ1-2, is DGGITQSPKYLFRKEGQNVTLSCEQNLNHDAMYWYRQDPGQGLRLIYYSQIVNDFQKGDIAEGYSVSREKKESFPLTVTSAQKNPTAFYLCASRPGNGGYTFGSGTRLTVV.